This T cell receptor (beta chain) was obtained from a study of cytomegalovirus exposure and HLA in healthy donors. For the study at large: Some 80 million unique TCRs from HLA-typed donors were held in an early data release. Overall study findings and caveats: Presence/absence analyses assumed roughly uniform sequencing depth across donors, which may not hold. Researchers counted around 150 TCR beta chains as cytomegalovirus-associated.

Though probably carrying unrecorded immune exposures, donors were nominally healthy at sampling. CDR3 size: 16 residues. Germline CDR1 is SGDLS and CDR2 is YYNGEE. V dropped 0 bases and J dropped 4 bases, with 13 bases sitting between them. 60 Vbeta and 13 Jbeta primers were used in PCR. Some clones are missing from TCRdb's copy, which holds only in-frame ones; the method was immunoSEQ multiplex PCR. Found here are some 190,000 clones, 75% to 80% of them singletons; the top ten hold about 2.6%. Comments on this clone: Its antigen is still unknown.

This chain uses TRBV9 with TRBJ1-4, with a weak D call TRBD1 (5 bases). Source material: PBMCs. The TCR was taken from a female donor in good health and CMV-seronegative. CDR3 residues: CASSVGKGLINEKLFF. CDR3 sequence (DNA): TGTGCCAGCAGCGTAGGAAAGGGGTTAATTAATGAAAAACTGTTTTTT.